This TCR beta chain was observed in a study of cytomegalovirus exposure and HLA in healthy donors (TCRdb year 2017). Background for the entire study: An earlier analysis of approximately 640 of the donors reported 250 to 350 Gb of sequence data and 117 million unique TCR beta sequences from 190 million or so T cells. Roughly 310 gigabases of sequencing data and approximately 85 million unique TCR sequences were included in an early release covering roughly 700 HLA-typed donors. Among the roughly 400 genotyped donors, around 81% belonged to the genetic ancestry cluster associated with self-reported Caucasian donors. The study aimed to test whether cataloging public T cell receptors could reveal signatures of past pathogen exposure. The study profiled the T cell repertoires of under 700 subjects by immunosequencing and related them to cytomegalovirus serostatus. Along with the roughly 710-subject first cohort, a separate validation cohort of roughly 110 different subjects was used. High-throughput TCR immunosequencing, statistical association of individual TCRs with disease status, and machine learning were combined to predict cytomegalovirus infection status. A later analysis re-examined previously published TCR beta repertoires from roughly 650 donors and added high-resolution HLA genotyping to investigate patterns of TCR occurrence. Rather than drawing on any new phenotypic data, the later analysis identified candidate immune exposures from TCR beta sequences and the way those sequences occurred across donors. In an earlier analysis of roughly 540 of the donors, high-throughput TCR beta sequencing was used to judge whether each TCR beta V gene segment behaved as functional or pseudogenic. Donor age, sex, ethnicity and CMV serostatus were collected together with the repertoire data. A later genetic analysis took genome-wide SNP genotypes for 398 of the 666 donors and used that subset as a discovery cohort. All discovery cohort repertoires had been generated on a single sequencing platform. HLA typing included class I and class II loci at four-digit resolution. Typing coverage differed by locus: A, B, C, DRB1 and DQB1 were typed in roughly 620-630 donors, DQA1 in about 550, DPA1 in 600 to 610, and DPB1 in just under 480. A handful of DR-DQ haplotypes were handled as single units for association and clustering because linkage in the cohort was strong. Across approximately 420 genotyped donors of the cohort, an average of about 220,000 unique TCR beta nucleotide sequences per donor were sequenced, and 15% to 20% of those sequences were non-productive. The paper as a whole reports these results and caveats: Presence/absence analyses assumed roughly uniform sequencing depth across donors, an assumption that may not hold. The authors suggested that the approach could potentially be generalized to other disease states and immunological phenotypes. In an earlier analysis of about 550 of the donors, most TCR beta V segments were observed in productive rearrangements about 87% or about 30% of the time, broadly matching IMGT annotations. Several of the top co-occurrence clusters appeared to be linked to parvovirus B19, influenza, CMV and Epstein-Barr virus, according to a later analysis. According to a later genetic analysis, donors in an Asian-associated ancestry cluster had fewer N-insertions in productive TCRs than the roughly 700-donor mean. A total of fewer than 200 TCR beta chains were listed by the study as associated with cytomegalovirus. Because some donors lacked HLA typing at each locus, the association tests relied only on the typed subset. The 87-base-pair reads could not distinguish some IMGT-functional V segments, including TRBV6-2 and TRBV6-3, so those segments were excluded. In this cohort, only TCR beta chains were sequenced, and detectable features were limited by the absence of alpha or paired-chain data. Strong co-occurrence of HLA alleles, especially DR and DQ, made assigning TCR associations to individual alleles difficult. The earlier analysis of nearly 600 of the donors excluded roughly 17 rarely observed V segments, including chromosome 9 orphons, because counts were too low. Most CMV-associated TCR beta chains appeared to be HLA-restricted in a later analysis, and the HLA associations seemed to be driven largely by CMV exposure. Compared with equally common non-associated chains, HLA-associated TCR beta chains in a later analysis were more clonally expanded and had lower generation probabilities. An association between a missense DCLRE1C variant and V-gene and J-gene trimming of TCR beta chains was found in a later genetic analysis and replicated in an independent cohort. Immune exposure information for the cohort was limited to CMV serostatus. Cytomegalovirus status was reported to be diagnosed by the classifier with high specificity and sensitivity in both the original and validation cohorts. Most TCR sequences were seen in very few donors, while some public TCRs were found in many individuals. A few of the identified cytomegalovirus-associated TCR beta chains were confirmed in vitro to be specific for cytomegalovirus antigens. A further reported finding was that TCR beta sequences accurately predicted the HLA-A and HLA-B alleles for most subjects in the first cohort. In a later analysis, about 17,000 TCR beta sequences were associated with specific HLA alleles at a false discovery rate of 0.05. Linkage disequilibrium might explain the correlated functional status among segregating V segments, but an unknown experimental factor could not be excluded. A group of highly shared sequence variants was considered likely to be a technical artifact of the sequencing pipeline. In a later analysis, the rate of TCR association differed among HLA loci, with DRB1 alleles having the most associated TCRs and HLA-C alleles having the fewest.

The receptor library was made with the immunoSEQ multiplex PCR assay. For the multiplex PCR, a mixture combining 60 forward primers for TCR Vbeta segments and 13 reverse primers for TCR Jbeta segments was used. The CDR3 region of rearranged TCR beta genes was amplified from genomic DNA by a multiplex PCR assay. Amplified TCR beta libraries were sequenced as 87-base-pair reads on the Illumina HiSeq System. The paper's processing steps were these. In a later analysis, tens of millions of unique TCR beta chains were counted across the 500 to 850 repertoires, and around 10 million of these chains were shared by at least two donors. Raw reads were error-corrected and collapsed into unique sequences by a nearest-neighbor algorithm in which closely related sequences were merged to remove PCR and sequencing errors. Alignment of CDR3 sequences to IMGT reference sequences was used to assign V, D and J gene segments. For a sequence to be retained, a match of at least six nucleotides to both a V gene segment and a J gene segment was required. A rearrangement was called productive if the CDR3 had no stop codons and remained in frame with V and J, and every other rearrangement was called non-productive. Following IMGT convention, CDR3 was defined as the stretch from the second conserved V-encoded cysteine up to the conserved J-encoded phenylalanine. The earlier analysis of 500 to 750 of the donors excluded any sequence lacking an unambiguous match to a single V gene segment. An earlier analysis of 550 to 650 of the donors classified V segments as functional when productive rearrangements were above 56.7% and as segregating when the standard deviation between donors was above 5%. A statistical classification framework was developed to diagnose cytomegalovirus status using the catalog of TCR beta chain sequences. In a later analysis, V and J genes were assigned by comparing TCR nucleotide sequences against IMGT/GENE-DB human TR gene sequences. The TCRdist pipeline was used in a later analysis to assign CDR3 sequences and most-parsimonious VDJ recombination scenarios. In a later analysis, every TCR beta chain was defined by the combination of its CDR3 amino acid sequence and its V-gene family, and reads without a unique V-gene family were dropped. A later analysis removed several hundred highly shared, low-generation-probability nucleotide sequences to deal with suspected cross-contamination and a sequencing artifact. For each public chain, a later analysis derived a clonal expansion index from normalized ranks of inferred template counts within each repertoire. A later analysis computed generation probabilities with a VDJ recombination model fitted to out-of-frame rearrangements, and checked the results against IGoR. In a later analysis, TCR-TCR, TCR-HLA and TCR-CMV co-occurrence was scored with hypergeometric tests, and a repertoire-size bias correction was applied to TCR pairs. To estimate false discovery rates, a later analysis permuted the HLA or CMV assignments 20 times. In a later analysis, co-occurring TCRs were grouped using DBSCAN, with TCRdist sequence similarity added in when clustering inside HLA-allele-positive subsets. Repertoires with fewer than 30,000 or more than 120,000 public chains, plus five repertoires with anomalous nucleotide sharing, were excluded from co-occurrence clustering. The table was pulled from immuneACCESS by TCRdb, which kept in-frame rearrangements only. Such tables lose some clones; where checked, under half of the loss comes from unresolved V genes, and the rest has no known cause. V, J and clone size were drawn from that table, and D and trimming were deduced from the DNA. This sample has 95,000 or so clones in its table, and roughly 79% of those were observed once. Roughly 4.5% of the sample lies in the top ten.

The cohort was made up of 500 to 800 healthy bone marrow donors. All cohort members were sampled while nominally healthy, although unrecorded immune exposures were likely present. The donor was CMV seronegative and belonged to the group of 352 seronegative cohort members. A peripheral blood sample was provided by each donor, and peripheral blood mononuclear cells were used for TCR beta sequencing. The Qiagen DNeasy Blood Extraction Kit was used to extract genomic DNA from the blood cell samples. A remark on this clone: Its binding antigen is unknown. No much larger clone is present one base from it, and per-base qualities are unavailable.

From the germline V gene, CDR1 is MGHRA and CDR2 is YSYEKL. From the cysteine up to the phenylalanine, the CDR3 has a length of 18 residues. Just CDR3 DNA is preserved here, 54 bases in frame from base 1. V is pruned by 2 bases and J by 4 bases, leaving 10 bases of the junction without a gene match. The sequenced sample was PBMCs. The V and J segments used are TRBV4-1 and TRBJ2-3; TRBD2 lines up with 12 middle nucleotides. The TCR originated in a woman aged 40 to 49 in good health and CMV-seronegative. The nucleotide sequence is TGCGCCAGCAGCCAAAACCCGTGGACTAGCGGGGCCCCAGATACGCAGTATTTT. Its protein reads: CASSQNPWTSGAPDTQYF.